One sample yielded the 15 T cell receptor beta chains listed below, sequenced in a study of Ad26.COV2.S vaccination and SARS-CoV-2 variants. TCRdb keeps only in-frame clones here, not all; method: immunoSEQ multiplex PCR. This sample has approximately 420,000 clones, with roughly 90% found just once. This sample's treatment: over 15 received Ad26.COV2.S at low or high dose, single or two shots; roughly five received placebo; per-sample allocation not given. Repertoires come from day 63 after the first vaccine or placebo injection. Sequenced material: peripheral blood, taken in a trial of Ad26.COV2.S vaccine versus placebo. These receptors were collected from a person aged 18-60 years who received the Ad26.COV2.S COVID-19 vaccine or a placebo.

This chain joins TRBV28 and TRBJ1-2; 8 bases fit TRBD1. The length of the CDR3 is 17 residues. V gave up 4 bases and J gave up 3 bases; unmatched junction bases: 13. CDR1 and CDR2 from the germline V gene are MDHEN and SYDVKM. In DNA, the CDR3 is TGTGCCAGCAGTTCCCCGGGGACAGGCCACCCATACTATGGCTACACCTTC. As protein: CASSSPGTGHPYYGYTF.

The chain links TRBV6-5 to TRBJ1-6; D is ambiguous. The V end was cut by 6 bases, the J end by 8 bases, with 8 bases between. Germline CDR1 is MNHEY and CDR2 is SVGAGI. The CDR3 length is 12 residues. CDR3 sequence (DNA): TGTGCCAGCAGATACAAAGATTCACCCCTCCACTTT. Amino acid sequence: CASRYKDSPLHF.

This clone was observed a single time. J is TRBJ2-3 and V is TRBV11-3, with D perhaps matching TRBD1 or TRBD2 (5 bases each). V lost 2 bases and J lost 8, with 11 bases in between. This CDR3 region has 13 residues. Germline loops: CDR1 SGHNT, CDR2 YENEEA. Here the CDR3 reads CASSLPGPSTQYF. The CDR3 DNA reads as TGTGCCAGCAGCTTACCGGGACCAAGTACGCAGTATTTT.

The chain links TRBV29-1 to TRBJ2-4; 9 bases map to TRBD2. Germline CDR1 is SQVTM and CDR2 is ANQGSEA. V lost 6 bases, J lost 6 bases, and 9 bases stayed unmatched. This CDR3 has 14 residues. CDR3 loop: CSVAYSGGGNIQYF. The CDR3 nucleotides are TGCAGCGTAGCCTATAGCGGGGGTGGAAACATTCAGTACTTC. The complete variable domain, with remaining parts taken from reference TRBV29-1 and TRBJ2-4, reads SAVISQKPSRDICQRGTSLTIQCQVDSQVTMMFWYRQQPGQSLTLIATANQGSEATYESGFVIDKFPISRPNLTFSTLTVSNMSPEDSSIYLCSVAYSGGGNIQYFGAGTRLSVL.

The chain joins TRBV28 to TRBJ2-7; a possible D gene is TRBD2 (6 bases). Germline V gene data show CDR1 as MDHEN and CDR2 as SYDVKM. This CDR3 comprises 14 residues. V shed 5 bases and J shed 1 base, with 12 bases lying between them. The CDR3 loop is CASSLSGRSYEQYF. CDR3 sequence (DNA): TGTGCCAGCAGTCTCTCCGGGAGATCCTACGAGCAGTACTTC.

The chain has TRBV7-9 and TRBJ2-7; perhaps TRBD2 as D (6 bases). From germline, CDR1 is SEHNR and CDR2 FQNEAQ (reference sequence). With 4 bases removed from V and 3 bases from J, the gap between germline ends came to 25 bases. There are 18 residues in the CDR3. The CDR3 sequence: CASSSLRRTEGLIYEQYF. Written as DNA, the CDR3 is TGTGCCAGCAGCTCACTCCGCCGCACGGAGGGACTCATCTACGAGCAGTACTTC.

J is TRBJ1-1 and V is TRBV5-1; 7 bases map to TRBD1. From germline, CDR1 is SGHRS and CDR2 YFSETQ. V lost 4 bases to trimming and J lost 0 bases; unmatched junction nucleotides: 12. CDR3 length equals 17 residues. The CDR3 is CASSPPEWGQLNTEAFF. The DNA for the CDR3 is TGCGCCAGCAGCCCCCCCGAATGGGGACAGTTGAACACTGAAGCTTTCTTT.

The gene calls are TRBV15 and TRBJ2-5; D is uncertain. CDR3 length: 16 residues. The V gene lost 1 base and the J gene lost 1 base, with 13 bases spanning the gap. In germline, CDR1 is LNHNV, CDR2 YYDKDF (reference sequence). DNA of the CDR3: TGTGCCACCAGCAGAGCGAGACGTGGCAGCCAAGAGACCCAGTACTTC. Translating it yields CATSRARRGSQETQYF.

The CDR3 DNA reads TGTGCCAGCAGCTTTGTTGCCCAGAGCAATGAGCAGTTCTTC. Its translation is CASSFVAQSNEQFF. V and J are TRBV7-2 and TRBJ2-1; D ambiguous. The V gene's germline CDR1 is SGHTA and CDR2 FQGNSA. The germline V and J ends were trimmed by 3 bases and 6 bases, with 12 bases remaining between them. The CDR3 has 14 residues.

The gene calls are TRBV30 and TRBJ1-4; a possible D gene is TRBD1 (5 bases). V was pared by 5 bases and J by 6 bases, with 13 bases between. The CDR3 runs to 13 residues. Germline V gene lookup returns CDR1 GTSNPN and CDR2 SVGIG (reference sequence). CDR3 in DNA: TGTGCCTGGGAAGACAGTTCGTATGAAAAACTGTTTTTT. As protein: CAWEDSSYEKLFF.

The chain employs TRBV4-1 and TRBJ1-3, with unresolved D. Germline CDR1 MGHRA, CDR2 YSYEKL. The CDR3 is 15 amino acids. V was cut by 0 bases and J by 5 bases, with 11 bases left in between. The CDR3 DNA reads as TGCGCCAGCAGCCAAGATCATTCCGTCCGAAACACCATATATTTT. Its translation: CASSQDHSVRNTIYF.

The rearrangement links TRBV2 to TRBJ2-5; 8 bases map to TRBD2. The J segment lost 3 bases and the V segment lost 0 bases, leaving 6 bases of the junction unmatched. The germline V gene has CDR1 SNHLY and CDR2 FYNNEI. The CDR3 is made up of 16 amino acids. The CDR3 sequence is CASSEASRGAEETQYF. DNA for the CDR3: TGTGCCAGCAGTGAAGCTTCGCGGGGGGCCGAAGAGACCCAGTACTTC.

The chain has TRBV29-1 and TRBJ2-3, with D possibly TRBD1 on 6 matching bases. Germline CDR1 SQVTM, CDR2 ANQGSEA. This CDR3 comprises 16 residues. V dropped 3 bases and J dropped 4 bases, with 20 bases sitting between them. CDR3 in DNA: TGCAGCGTTGATGACGCGAGGGGGAATCATGCAGATACGCAGTATTTT. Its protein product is CSVDDARGNHADTQYF.

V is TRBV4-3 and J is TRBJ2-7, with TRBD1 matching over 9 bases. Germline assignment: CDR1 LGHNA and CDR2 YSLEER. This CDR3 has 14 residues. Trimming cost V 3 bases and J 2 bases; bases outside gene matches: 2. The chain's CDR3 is CASSQRTGAYEQYF. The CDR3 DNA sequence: TGCGCCAGCAGCCAGCGGACAGGGGCCTACGAGCAGTACTTC.

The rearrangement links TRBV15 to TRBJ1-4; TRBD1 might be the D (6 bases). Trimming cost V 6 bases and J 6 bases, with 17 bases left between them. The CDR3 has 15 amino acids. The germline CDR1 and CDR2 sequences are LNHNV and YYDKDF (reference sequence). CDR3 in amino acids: CATRAMGGRDEKLFF. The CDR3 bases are TGTGCCACCAGAGCCATGGGGGGGCGGGATGAAAAACTGTTTTTT.